The 6 T cell receptor beta chains below were found in one sample sequenced in a study of shared clonotypes between healthy human individuals. TCRdb keeps only in-frame clones here, not all; method: immunoSEQ multiplex PCR. The table lists approximately 740,000 clones, over 90% of them singletons, with nearly 25% in the top ten. In the naive CD8 group, cells lacked CD45RO and were positively selected for CCR7, so terminally differentiated effector memory CD45RA+ cells were left out. The sequencing input was naive CD8+ T cells sorted from blood. These receptors were obtained from a young man in good health.

The rearrangement joins TRBV11-3 to TRBJ2-1, with 10 bases matching TRBD2. Unmatched junction bases numbered 4, after V lost 0 bases and J lost 8 bases. The germline CDR1 and CDR2 sequences are SGHNT and YENEEA. The CDR3 contains 15 residues. CDR3 protein: CASSLEAGGPHEQFF. CDR3 DNA: TGTGCCAGCAGCTTAGAAGCGGGAGGGCCGCATGAGCAGTTCTTC.

V is TRBV19 and J is TRBJ1-1; the match to TRBD1 covers 7 bases. The CDR3 runs to 14 residues. The germline gives CDR1 LNHDA, CDR2 SQIVND (reference sequence). With 5 bases clipped from V and 6 bases from J, the junction kept 9 bases outside the gene matches. The CDR3 loop is CASSPDRFWAEAFF. The CDR3 DNA follows: TGTGCCAGTAGTCCGGACAGGTTTTGGGCTGAAGCTTTCTTT.

The chain joins TRBV4-1 to TRBJ2-5; the match to TRBD2 covers 11 bases. CDR1 is MGHRA, CDR2 YSYEKL, per germline. The trim removed 3 bases at V and 0 bases at J, leaving 9 bases unmatched. The CDR3 loop spans 18 amino acids. CDR3 sequence (DNA): TGCGCCAGCAGCCACGGGACTAGCGGAAGACCTTACCAAGAGACCCAGTACTTC. Translated, it gives CASSHGTSGRPYQETQYF.

The chain links TRBV6-5 to TRBJ2-2; D call uncertain. The CDR3 has 16 amino acids. Germline-derived CDR1 and CDR2 are MNHEY and SVGAGI. The ends were cut back, 3 bases at V and 4 bases at J, with 15 bases in the middle. This CDR3 is CASSYSKFMGTGELFF. CDR3 sequence (DNA): TGTGCCAGCAGTTATTCCAAATTTATGGGCACCGGGGAGCTGTTTTTT.

The J gene is TRBJ2-3, the V gene TRBV7-9; 13 bases align to TRBD2. V lost 5 bases, J lost 2 bases, and 10 bases stayed unmatched. The CDR3 runs to 18 residues. CDR1 is SEHNR, CDR2 FQNEAQ, per germline (reference sequence). The CDR3 is CASSRTSGSPLPTDTQYF. As DNA, the CDR3 is TGTGCCAGCAGCAGGACTAGCGGGAGTCCCCTTCCCACAGATACGCAGTATTTT.

This chain connects TRBV19 to TRBJ2-6; D may be TRBD1 or TRBD2 (5 bases each). Germline V CDR1 and CDR2: LNHDA, SQIVND (reference sequence). CDR3 length: 17 amino acids. V lost 6 bases to trimming and J lost 0 bases, with 15 bases between them. CDR3 bases: TGTGCCAGTAGCGAGGGGCTGATAAACTCTGGGGCCAACGTCCTGACTTTC. Translated: CASSEGLINSGANVLTF.